The clone carrying this T cell receptor beta chain has a handful of counts. The antigen remains undetermined. Researchers tagged individual cDNA molecules with unique molecular identifiers. TCRdb re-called the 5' RACE reads with MiXCR, one entry per CDR3 protein. The sample includes fewer than 120,000 distinct CDR3 sequences, around 13% of them seen just once. These data come from a study of early T cells in non-severe SARS-CoV-2 infection. Study at large: RNA in bulk from unsorted whole blood was sequenced, and chains were unpaired.

Study observations and caveats: CD4 and private specificities were missed by VDJdb matching, which favored anti-spike CD8 responses.

Per germline, CDR1 LGHDT and CDR2 YNNKEL (reference sequence). The CDR3 loop spans 13 amino acids. Trimming removed 5 bases at V and 0 bases at J, with 5 bases between. The chain joins TRBV3-1 to TRBJ1-5; D ambiguous. Material: whole blood, obtained at baseline. The receptor was isolated from an adult who was a healthcare worker with PCR-confirmed SARS-CoV-2 infection or an uninfected control (not recorded which). The CDR3: CASSFSSNQPQHF. The CDR3 nucleotides are TGTGCCAGCAGCTTCAGTAGCAATCAGCCCCAGCATTTT. Full variable domain (remainder filled in from reference TRBV3-1 and TRBJ1-5): DTAVSQTPKYLVTQMGNDKSIKCEQNLGHDTMYWYKQDSKKFLKIMFSYNNKELIINETVPNRFSPKSPDKAHLNLHINSLELGDSAVYFCASSFSSNQPQHFGDGTRLSIL.